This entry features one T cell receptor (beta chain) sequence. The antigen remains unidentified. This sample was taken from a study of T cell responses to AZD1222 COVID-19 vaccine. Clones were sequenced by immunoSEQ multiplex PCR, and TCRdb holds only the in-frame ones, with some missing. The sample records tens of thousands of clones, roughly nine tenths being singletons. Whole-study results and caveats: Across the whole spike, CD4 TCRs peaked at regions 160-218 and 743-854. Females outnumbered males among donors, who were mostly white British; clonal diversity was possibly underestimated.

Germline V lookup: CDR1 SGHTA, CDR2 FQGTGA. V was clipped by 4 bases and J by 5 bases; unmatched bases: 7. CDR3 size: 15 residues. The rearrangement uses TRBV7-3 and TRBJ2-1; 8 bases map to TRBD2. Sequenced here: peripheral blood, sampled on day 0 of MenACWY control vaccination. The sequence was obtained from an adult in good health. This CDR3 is CASSWRLAQHNEQFF. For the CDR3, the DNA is TGTGCCAGCAGCTGGAGACTAGCGCAACACAATGAGCAGTTCTTC.